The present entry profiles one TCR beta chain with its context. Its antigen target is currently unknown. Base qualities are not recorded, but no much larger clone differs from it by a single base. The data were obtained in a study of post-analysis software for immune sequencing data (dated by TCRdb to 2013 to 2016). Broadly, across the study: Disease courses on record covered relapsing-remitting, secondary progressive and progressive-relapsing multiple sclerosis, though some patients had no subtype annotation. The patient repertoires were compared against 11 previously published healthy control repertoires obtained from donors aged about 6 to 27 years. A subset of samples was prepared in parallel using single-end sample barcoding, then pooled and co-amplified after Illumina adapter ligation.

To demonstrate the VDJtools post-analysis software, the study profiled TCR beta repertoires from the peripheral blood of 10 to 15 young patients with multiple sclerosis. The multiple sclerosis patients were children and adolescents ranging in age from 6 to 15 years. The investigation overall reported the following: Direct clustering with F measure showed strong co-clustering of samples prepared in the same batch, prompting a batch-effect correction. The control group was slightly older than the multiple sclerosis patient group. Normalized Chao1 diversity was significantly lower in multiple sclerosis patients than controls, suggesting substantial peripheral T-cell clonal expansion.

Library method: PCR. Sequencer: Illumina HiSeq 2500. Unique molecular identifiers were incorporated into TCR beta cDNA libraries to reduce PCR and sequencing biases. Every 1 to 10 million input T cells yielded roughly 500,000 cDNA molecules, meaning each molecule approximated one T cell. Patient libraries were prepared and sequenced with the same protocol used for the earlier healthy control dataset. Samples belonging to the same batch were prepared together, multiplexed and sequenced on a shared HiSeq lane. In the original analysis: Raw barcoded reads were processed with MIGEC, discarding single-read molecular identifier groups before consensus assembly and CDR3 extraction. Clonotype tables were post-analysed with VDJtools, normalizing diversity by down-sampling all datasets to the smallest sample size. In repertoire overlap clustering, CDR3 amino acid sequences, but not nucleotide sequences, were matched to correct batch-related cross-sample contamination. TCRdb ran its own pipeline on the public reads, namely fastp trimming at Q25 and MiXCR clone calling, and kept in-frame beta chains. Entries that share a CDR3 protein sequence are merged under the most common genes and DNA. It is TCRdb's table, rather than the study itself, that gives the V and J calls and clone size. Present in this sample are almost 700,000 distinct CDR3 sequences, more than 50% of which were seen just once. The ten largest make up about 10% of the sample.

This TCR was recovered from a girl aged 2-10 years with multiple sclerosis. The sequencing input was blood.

The CDR3 region: CSVSDGLYEQYF. At the DNA level, the sequence is TGCAGCGTCTCGGACGGACTCTACGAGCAGTACTTC. The sequence links TRBV29-1 to TRBJ2-4, with TRBD2 as a weak D call on 5 bases. The closer fit of TRBJ2-7 to the DNA end suggests the J call may be wrong. CDR1 and CDR2 are read off the germline V gene as SQVTM and ANQGSEA. From the cysteine up to the phenylalanine, the CDR3 has a length of 12 residues. The retained sequence is limited to the CDR3, 36 bases, with the frame set at the first base.